Listed here are 2 T cell receptor beta chains from one sample, sequenced in a study of cytomegalovirus exposure and HLA in healthy donors (TCRdb year 2017). Library preparation was by the immunoSEQ multiplex PCR assay. The multiplex PCR relied on a mix of 60 forward primers for TCR Vbeta segments and 13 reverse primers for TCR Jbeta segments. This is the immuneACCESS table as TCRdb keeps it, with only in-frame sequences that have V and J called. A part of the clones is gone; compared with another copy, unresolved V genes explain less than half, and the rest is unexplained. This sample's clone table shows roughly 120,000 clones. The ten largest clones represent less than 4.5% of the sample. The specimen was PBMCs. These receptors were obtained from a young man in good health and CMV-seronegative.

This rearrangement joins TRBV9 to TRBJ2-3; 7 bases are a match to TRBD2. The germline V gene encodes CDR1 SGDLS and CDR2 YYNGEE. V shed 0 bases, J shed 2 bases, and the junction held 3 bases outside the gene matches. CDR3 length: 15 residues. DNA of the CDR3: TGTGCCAGCAGCGTAGGACTAGCAACCACAGATACGCAGTATTTT. Translated: CASSVGLATTDTQYF.

The CDR3 DNA sequence: TGTGCCAGTAGTACCCTCTCAGGGAATGAGCAGTTCTTC. Its translation is CASSTLSGNEQFF. This chain uses TRBV19 with TRBJ2-1; possibly TRBD1 for D (5 bases). The CDR3 runs 13 residues. Per germline, CDR1 LNHDA and CDR2 SQIVND (reference sequence). V was shortened by 4 bases and J by 7 bases, with 11 bases between the two germline ends.